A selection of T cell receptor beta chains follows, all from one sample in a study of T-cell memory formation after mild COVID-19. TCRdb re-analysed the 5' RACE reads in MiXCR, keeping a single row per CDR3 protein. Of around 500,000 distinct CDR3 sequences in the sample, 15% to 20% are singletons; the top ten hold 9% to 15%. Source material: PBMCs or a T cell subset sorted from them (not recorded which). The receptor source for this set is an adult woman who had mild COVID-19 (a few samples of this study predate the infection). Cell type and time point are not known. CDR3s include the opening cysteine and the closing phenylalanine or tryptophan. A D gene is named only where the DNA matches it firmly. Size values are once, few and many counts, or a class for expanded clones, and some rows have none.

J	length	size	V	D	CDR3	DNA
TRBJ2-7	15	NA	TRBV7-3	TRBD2	CASSLTGLAVHEQYF	TGTGCCAGCAGCTTAACTGGACTAGCGGTACACGAGCAGTACTTC
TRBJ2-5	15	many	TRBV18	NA	CASSTRGGERKTQYF	TGTGCCAGCTCAACCAGGGGAGGCGAAAGGAAGACCCAGTACTTC
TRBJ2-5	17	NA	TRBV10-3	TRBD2	CAIRAGTSGGTQETQYF	TGTGCCATCAGAGCGGGGACTAGCGGGGGGACCCAAGAGACCCAGTACTTC
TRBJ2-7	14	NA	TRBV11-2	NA	CASSPRGEEIGQYF	TGTGCCAGCAGCCCCCGAGGGGAGGAGATTGGGCAGTACTTC
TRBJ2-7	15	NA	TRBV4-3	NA	CASSPQLRGPYEQYF	TGCGCCAGCAGCCCCCAACTGAGGGGACCTTACGAGCAGTACTTC
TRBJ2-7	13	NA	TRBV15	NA	CATSTYSSYEQYF	TGTGCCACCAGCACCTATTCCTCCTACGAGCAGTACTTC
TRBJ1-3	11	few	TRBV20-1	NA	CSANSGNTIYF	TGCAGTGCAAACTCTGGAAACACCATATATTTT
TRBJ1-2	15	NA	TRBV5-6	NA	CASSPTLTGFYGYTF	TGTGCCAGCAGCCCGACGTTGACGGGCTTCTATGGCTACACCTTC
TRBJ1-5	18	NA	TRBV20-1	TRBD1	CSARKAGQGAFGNQPQHF	TGCAGTGCCCGAAAAGCGGGACAGGGGGCATTTGGCAATCAGCCCCAGCATTTT
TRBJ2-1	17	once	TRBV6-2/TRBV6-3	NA	CASRRSGGRVSYNEQFF	TGTGCCAGCCGAAGATCAGGCGGACGGGTATCCTACAATGAGCAGTTCTTC
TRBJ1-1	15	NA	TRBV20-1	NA	CSASTSRPGNTEAFF	TGCAGTGCTAGCACTTCCCGCCCAGGAAACACTGAAGCTTTCTTT
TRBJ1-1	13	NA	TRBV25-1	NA	CASRYGPNTEAFF	TGTGCCAGCAGGTACGGGCCGAACACTGAAGCTTTCTTT
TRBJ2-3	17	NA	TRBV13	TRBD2	CASSLSGASGSTDTQYF	TGTGCCAGCAGCTTATCTGGGGCTAGCGGGAGCACAGATACGCAGTATTTT
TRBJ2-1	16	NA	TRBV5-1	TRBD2	CASSTSSGVSYNEQFF	TGCGCCAGCAGCACCTCTAGCGGGGTGAGCTACAATGAGCAGTTCTTC
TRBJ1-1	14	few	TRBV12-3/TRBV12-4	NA	CASSTRDTNTEAFF	TGTGCCAGCAGTACGAGGGACACCAACACTGAAGCTTTCTTT
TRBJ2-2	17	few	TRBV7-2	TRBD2	CASRPTGLAGVTGELFF	TGTGCCAGCAGACCGACTGGACTAGCGGGGGTCACCGGGGAGCTGTTTTTT
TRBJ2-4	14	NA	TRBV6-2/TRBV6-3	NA	CASSPTGAKDIQYF	TGTGCCAGCAGTCCGACCGGGGCCAAGGACATTCAGTACTTC
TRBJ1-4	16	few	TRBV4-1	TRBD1	CASSQPYRGTNEKLFF	TGCGCCAGCAGCCAACCTTACAGGGGCACTAATGAAAAACTGTTTTTT
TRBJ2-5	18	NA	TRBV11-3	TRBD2	CASSLVGLAGGTQETQYF	TGTGCCAGCAGCTTAGTGGGACTAGCGGGAGGTACCCAAGAGACCCAGTACTTC
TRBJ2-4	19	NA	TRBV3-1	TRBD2	CASSKAGAVTGQGQNIQYF	TGTGCCAGCAGCAAAGCGGGAGCTGTAACGGGCCAGGGTCAAAACATTCAGTACTTC
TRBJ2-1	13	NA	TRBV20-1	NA	CSARERRINEQFF	TGCAGTGCTAGAGAACGTCGAATCAATGAGCAGTTCTTC
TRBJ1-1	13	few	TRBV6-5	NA	CATHTDMNTEAFF	TGTGCCACTCACACGGATATGAACACTGAAGCTTTCTTT
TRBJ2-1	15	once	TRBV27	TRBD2	CASSVLAGGRNEQFF	TGTGCCAGCAGTGTACTAGCGGGAGGGCGGAATGAGCAGTTCTTC
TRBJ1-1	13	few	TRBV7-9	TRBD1	CASSPVGQGEAFF	TGTGCCAGCAGCCCAGTGGGACAGGGTGAGGCTTTCTTT
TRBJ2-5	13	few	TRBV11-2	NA	CASRQTGQETQYF	TGTGCCAGCAGACAGACGGGACAAGAGACCCAGTACTTC
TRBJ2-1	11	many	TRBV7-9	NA	CASSLFNEQFF	TGTGCCAGCAGCTTATTCAATGAGCAGTTCTTC
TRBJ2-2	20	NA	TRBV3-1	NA	CASSSGGPVRGSENTGELFF	TGTGCCAGCAGCTCCGGAGGGCCAGTGAGGGGGTCGGAGAACACCGGGGAGCTGTTTTTT
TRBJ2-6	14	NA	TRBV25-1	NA	CASSDTSGANVLTF	TGTGCCAGCAGTGATACCTCTGGGGCCAACGTCCTGACTTTC
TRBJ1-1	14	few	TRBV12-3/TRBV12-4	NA	CASTLRGGNTEAFF	TGTGCCAGCACCCTTCGCGGGGGGAACACTGAAGCTTTCTTT
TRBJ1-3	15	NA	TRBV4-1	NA	CASSQIQASGNTIYF	TGCGCCAGCAGCCAAATACAGGCCTCTGGAAACACCATATATTTT
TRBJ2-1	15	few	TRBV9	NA	CASSSHRIPYNEQFF	TGTGCCAGCAGCTCCCACCGTATACCCTACAATGAGCAGTTCTTC
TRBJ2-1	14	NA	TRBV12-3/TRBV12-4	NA	CARLLPGVVNEQFF	TGTGCCAGACTCCTTCCCGGGGTAGTAAATGAGCAGTTCTTC
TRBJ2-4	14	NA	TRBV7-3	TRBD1	CASSLAGQGSPQYF	TGTGCCAGCAGCTTAGCGGGACAGGGTTCTCCACAGTACTTC
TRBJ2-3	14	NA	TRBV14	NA	CASSQDMTLDTQYF	TGTGCCAGCAGCCAAGATATGACTTTAGATACGCAGTATTTT